This TCR beta chain was observed in a study of cytomegalovirus exposure and HLA in healthy donors. The PCR employed 60 Vbeta primers together with 13 Jbeta primers. The repertoire was sequenced with immunoSEQ multiplex PCR; TCRdb's copy has only in-frame clones and lacks some. The repertoire holds roughly 93,000 clones, with roughly four fifths as singletons. The CDR3 consists of 15 residues. Germline values: CDR1 MNHEY, CDR2 SVGAGI. J gave up 8 bases and V 6 bases, and 13 bases lay outside the gene matches. The clonotype was recovered from a man aged 25-45 years in good health and CMV-seronegative. J is TRBJ1-2 and V is TRBV6-5, with 9 bases identical to TRBD1. Sequences were obtained from PBMCs. The CDR3 DNA sequence: TGTGCCAGCAGATCGACGGGACAGGGAAGGGAGGGCTACACCTTC. It yields the protein CASRSTGQGREGYTF.